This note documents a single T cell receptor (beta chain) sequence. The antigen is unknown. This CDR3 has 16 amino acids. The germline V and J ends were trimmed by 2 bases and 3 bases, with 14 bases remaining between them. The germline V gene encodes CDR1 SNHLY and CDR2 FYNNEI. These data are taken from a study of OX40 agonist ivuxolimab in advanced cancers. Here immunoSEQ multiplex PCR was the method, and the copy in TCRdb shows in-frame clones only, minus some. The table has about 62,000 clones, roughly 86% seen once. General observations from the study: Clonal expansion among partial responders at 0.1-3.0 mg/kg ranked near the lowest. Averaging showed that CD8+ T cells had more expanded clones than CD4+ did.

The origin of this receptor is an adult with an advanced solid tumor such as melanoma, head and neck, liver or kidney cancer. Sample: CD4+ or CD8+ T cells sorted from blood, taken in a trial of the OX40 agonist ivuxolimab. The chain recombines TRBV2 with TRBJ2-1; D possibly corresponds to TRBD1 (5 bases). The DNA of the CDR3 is TGTGCCAGCAGTGAAAAGGGGCTCTTACTCTACAATGAGCAGTTCTTC. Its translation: CASSEKGLLLYNEQFF.